The text below deals with one T cell receptor beta chain. This clonotype was detected ten times or more. The antigen it binds to is not known. No per-base quality is available; no much larger clone lies one base away. The data originate from a study of neurological immune-mediated disorders (dated by TCRdb to the late 2010s). Some background on the complete study: Using UMI-based sequencing, the study compared peripheral blood TCR-beta repertoires from patients with HTLV-I-associated myelopathy (HAM/TSP), patients with multiple sclerosis, and healthy controls. The approximately 110 TCR-beta libraries included longitudinal samples, technical triplicates and paired sorted CD4+ and CD8+ T-cell subsets alongside PBMC samples. Of the 70 or so subjects in the cohort, around 15 were HAM/TSP patients, roughly 35 were multiple sclerosis patients, and about 20 were healthy controls.

The healthy controls were volunteers from a blood bank in Maryland, USA. Sorted-subset TCR libraries were prepared from fewer than 1.3 million sorted CD4+ or CD8+ T cells. Peripheral blood underwent Ficoll-Hypaque density gradient centrifugation to isolate PBMCs, which were then cryopreserved in liquid nitrogen. Paired sorted CD4+ and CD8+ subsets came from healthy controls, HAM/TSP patients and MS patients. Inclusive of the bounding cysteine and phenylalanine, the CDR3 is 13 residues long. Only the CDR3 region is kept as DNA, spanning 39 bases read in frame from base 1. The V end gives up 6 bases and the J end 5 bases, leaving 3 bases in the junction not matched to a gene. Taken from the germline V gene, the CDR1 and CDR2 loops are MGHRA and YSYEKL. cDNA was synthesized by template-switch 5'RACE using a primer carrying a 10-nucleotide random unique molecular identifier by which each TCR transcript was tagged. Every sequencing run covered 15-18 subjects and yielded more than 170 million TCR-beta sequences. Total RNA was extracted with the RNeasy kit. The KAPA Real-time Library Amplification kit was used to amplify TCR-beta VDJ regions with primers targeting the TCR constant region and the 5'RACE anchor. A first PCR added sample indexes and Illumina adaptors, and a second PCR then raised library yield. After purification with Ampure beads, the TCR product of roughly 650 bp was size-selected on a 2% E-gel SizeSelection system. Before pooling, library quality was checked on a Bioanalyzer, concentration was measured with Qubit, and libraries were quantified with the Kapa Library Quantification kit. Paired-end 2 x 150 bp sequencing of the libraries was performed on an Illumina HiSeq 2500. To increase sequence diversity, about 24-32% phiX was spiked into each library pool. In the source study's methods: Quality-filtered reads were processed with the UMI-based MiGEC pipeline, and over 90% of raw TCR sequences were removed by the MiGEC pipeline during error correction. IMGT germline references were used for alignment of VDJ genes, and clonotypes were defined by a unique CDR3 amino acid sequence together with V-J genes. VDJtools evaluated clonal expansion, Shannon diversity and CDR3 relatedness (CalcPairwiseDistances, ClusterSamples); CLCbio workbench built phylogenetic trees. Using coefficient-of-variation modelling across technical triplicates, the study counted a clone as expanded if it had at least 8 unique UMIs. TCRdb itself trimmed the public reads at Q25 with fastp, ran MiXCR and retained productive beta chains. Rows with one shared CDR3 protein collapse into an entry with the most common genes and DNA. TCRdb's processing, not the authors' own work, is the source of the V and J calls. In this sample the table shows around 40,000 distinct CDR3 sequences, around 7.2% of which occur a single time. The leading ten clones occupy approximately 5.7% of the sample.

Overall results and qualifications from the work: TCR clonal expansion was greatest in HAM/TSP patients and smallest in MS patients, who ranked below even healthy controls. Across subjects, expanded clones never shared an identical CDR3 amino acid sequence, which suggests that the TCR-beta repertoires in every group were private.

Sequencing input: CD4+ T cells from blood. The chain is encoded by TRBV4-1 joined to TRBJ2-7; 11 central nucleotides agree with TRBD2. This receptor was obtained from a man between 50 and 59 years old in good health. The nucleotide sequence is given as TGCGCCAGCAGAGGACTAGCGGGTAACGAGCAGTACTTC. Its protein reads: CASRGLAGNEQYF.